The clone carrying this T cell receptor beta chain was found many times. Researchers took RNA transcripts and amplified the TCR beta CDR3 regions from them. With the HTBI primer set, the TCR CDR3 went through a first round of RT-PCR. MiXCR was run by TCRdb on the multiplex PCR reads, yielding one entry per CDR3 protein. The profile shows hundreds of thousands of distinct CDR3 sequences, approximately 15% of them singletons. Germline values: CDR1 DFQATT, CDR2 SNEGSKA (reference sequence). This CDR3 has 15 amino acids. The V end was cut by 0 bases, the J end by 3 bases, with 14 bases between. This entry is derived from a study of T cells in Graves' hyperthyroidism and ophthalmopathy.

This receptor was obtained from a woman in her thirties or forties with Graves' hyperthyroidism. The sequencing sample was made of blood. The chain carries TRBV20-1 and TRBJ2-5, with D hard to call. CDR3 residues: CSARDLESFEETQYF. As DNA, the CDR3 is TGCAGTGCTAGAGATCTAGAGTCCTTTGAAGAGACCCAGTACTTC.